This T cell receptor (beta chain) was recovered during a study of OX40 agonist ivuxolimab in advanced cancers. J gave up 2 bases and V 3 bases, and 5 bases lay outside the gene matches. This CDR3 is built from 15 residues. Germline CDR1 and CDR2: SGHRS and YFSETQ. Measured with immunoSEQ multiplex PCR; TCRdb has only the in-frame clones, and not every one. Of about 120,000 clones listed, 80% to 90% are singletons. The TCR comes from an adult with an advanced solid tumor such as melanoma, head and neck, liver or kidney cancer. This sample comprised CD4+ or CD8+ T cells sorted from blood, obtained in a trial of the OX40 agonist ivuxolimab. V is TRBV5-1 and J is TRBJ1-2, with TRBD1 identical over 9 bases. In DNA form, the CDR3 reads TGCGCCAGCAGCTGGAACGGACAGGGGAACTATGGCTACACCTTC. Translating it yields CASSWNGQGNYGYTF.